This T cell receptor beta chain was recorded in a study of T cells in localized non-small cell lung cancer. Whole-study results and caveats: Median detection of top 100 tumor clones in adjacent lung was over 45 clones.

V lost 6 bases to trimming and J lost 1 base, with 12 bases between them. The CDR3 is 15 residues long. The germline V gene encodes CDR1 MNHGY and CDR2 SAAAGT. This clone is medium-sized (0.01 to 0.1%) within its sample. Its antigen is not identified. Sequencing used immunoSEQ multiplex PCR; TCRdb keeps in-frame clones, though not all of them. The repertoire holds approximately 1,300 clones, with roughly a quarter as singletons. The starting material was normal lung tissue next to the tumor, obtained before any cancer treatment. This chain uses TRBV6-8 with TRBJ2-2; D gene unclear. The clonotype was recovered from a female donor over 55 with stage I squamous cell lung carcinoma. The CDR3 bases are TGTGCCAGCAGGTTTTTTCAAGGGAACACCGGGGAGCTGTTTTTT. Its translation is CASRFFQGNTGELFF.